This T cell receptor (beta chain) derives from a study of identical twins. Findings and caveats of the study: The more abundant beta clonotypes in cord blood had fewer insertions, and memory repertoires did not show this.

The V gene's germline CDR1 is SSHAT and CDR2 FNYEAQ (reference sequence). The CDR3 contains 12 residues. Details on this clonotype: Antigen: not known. Relative to the germline gene, one junction end is altered; a read error may explain this.

A universal primer site arose from template switching, and cDNA bore unique molecular identifiers. MiXCR, run by TCRdb on the 5' RACE reads, gives a single entry per CDR3 protein. The sample includes fewer than 250,000 distinct CDR3 sequences, about 16% of them seen just once. The data were also submitted as part of a second study, on T cells expressing NK-cell markers. As that report states: In several donors, these clonotypes also led the CD3+CD56-NKG2C+ fraction.

V gene TRBV7-7 combines with J gene TRBJ2-1; TRBD1 matches at 9 bases. The material sequenced was CD8+ T cells sorted from blood. The TCR sequence derives from a woman under 30 in good health. CDR3 coding DNA: TGTGCTAGCAGCTTGGGGACAGGGAAGCAGTTCTTC. It yields the protein CASSLGTGKQFF.